This TCR beta chain was sequenced in a study of a mutant IDH1 vaccine in newly diagnosed glioma. Across the whole study: Commencement of vaccination occurred 4-6 weeks following radiotherapy alone, or concurrently with temozolomide cycles.

Time point noted: week 47, end of study. With topical imiquimod, each dose of the vaccine consisted of 300 ug of mutant IDH1 20-mer peptide. Patients were given eight vaccinations, scheduled in weeks 1, 3, 5, 7, 11, 15, 19 and 23. Study-wide findings and caveats: Evidence of vaccine-induced immune responses was documented in about 93% of patients.

CDR3 length: 15 amino acids. Trimming shortened V by 1 base and J by 3 bases, and 12 bases separated the two germline ends. CDR1 is SGHTA, CDR2 FQGNSA, per germline. Produced via immunoSEQ multiplex PCR; TCRdb's table is partial and in-frame only. The sample has about 83,000 clones; approximately 75% are singletons. This clone was picked up a small number of times. The antigen is undetermined. The source was PBMCs, collected from a glioma patient whose treatment included an IDH1 peptide vaccine. J is TRBJ1-1 and V is TRBV7-2; no definite D call. This TCR was sampled from a man aged 40-55 years with glioma. CDR3 nucleotide sequence: TGTGCCAGCAGCTTAGAGGCCAGGCAGCACACTGAAGCTTTCTTT. It yields the protein CASSLEARQHTEAFF.